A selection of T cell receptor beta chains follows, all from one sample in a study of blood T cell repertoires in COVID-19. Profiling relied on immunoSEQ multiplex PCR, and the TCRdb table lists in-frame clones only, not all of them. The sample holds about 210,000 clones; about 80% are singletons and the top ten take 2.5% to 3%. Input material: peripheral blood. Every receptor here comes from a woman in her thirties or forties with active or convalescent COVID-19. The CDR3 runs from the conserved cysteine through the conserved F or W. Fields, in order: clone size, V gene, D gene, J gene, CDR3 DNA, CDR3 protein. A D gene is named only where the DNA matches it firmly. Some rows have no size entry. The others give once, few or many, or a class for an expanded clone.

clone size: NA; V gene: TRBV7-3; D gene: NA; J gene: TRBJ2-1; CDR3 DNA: TGTGCCAGCAGCCCGGACAGCTCCTACAATGAGCAGTTCTTC; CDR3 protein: CASSPDSSYNEQFF
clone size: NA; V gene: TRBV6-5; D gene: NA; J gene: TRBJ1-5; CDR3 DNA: TGTGCCAGCAGGGCCTCTTTCAATCAGCCCCAGCATTTT; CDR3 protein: CASRASFNQPQHF
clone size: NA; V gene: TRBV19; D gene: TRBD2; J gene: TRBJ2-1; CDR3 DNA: TGTGCCAGTAGCACGGTCGCGGGAGCGCTGGGTAATGAGCAGTTCTTC; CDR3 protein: CASSTVAGALGNEQFF
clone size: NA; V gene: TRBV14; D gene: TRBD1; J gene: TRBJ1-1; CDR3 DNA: TGTGCCAGCAGCCATTACGGACAGGGGAACCCGAACACTGAAGCTTTCTTT; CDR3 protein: CASSHYGQGNPNTEAFF
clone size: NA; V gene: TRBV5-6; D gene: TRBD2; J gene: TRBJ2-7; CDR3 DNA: TGTGCCAGCAGCTTGGGCTCTAGCGGGGCCTACGAGCAGTACTTC; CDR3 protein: CASSLGSSGAYEQYF
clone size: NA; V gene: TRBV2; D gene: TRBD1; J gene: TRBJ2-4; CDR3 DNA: TGTGCCAGCAGTCCTTGGACAGGGGGAGTGGGAGCCAAAAACATTCAGTACTTC; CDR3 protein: CASSPWTGGVGAKNIQYF
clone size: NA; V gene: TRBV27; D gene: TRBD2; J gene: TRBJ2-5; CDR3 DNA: TGTGCCAGCAGTCCCCGGGGGGATTCCCTAGAGACCCAGTACTTC; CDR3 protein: CASSPRGDSLETQYF
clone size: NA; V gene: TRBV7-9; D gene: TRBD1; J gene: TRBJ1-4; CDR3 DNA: TGTGCCAGCGGGAGAGCCCAGGGGGCAATGACTAATGAAAAACTGTTTTTT; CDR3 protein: CASGRAQGAMTNEKLFF
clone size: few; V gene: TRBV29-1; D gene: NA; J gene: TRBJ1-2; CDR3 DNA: TGCAGCCTTGTCCGCGTGGAGGATGGCTACACCTTC; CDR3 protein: CSLVRVEDGYTF
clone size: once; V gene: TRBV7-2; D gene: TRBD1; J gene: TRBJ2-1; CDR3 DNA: TGTGCCAGCAGCTTACTTCCCGGACAGGGGTCATATGAGCAGTTCTTC; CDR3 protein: CASSLLPGQGSYEQFF
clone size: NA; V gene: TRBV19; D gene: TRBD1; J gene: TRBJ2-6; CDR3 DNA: TGTGCCAGTAGTATAGGACAGGGGAGCTCTGGGGCCAACGTCCTGACTTTC; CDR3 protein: CASSIGQGSSGANVLTF
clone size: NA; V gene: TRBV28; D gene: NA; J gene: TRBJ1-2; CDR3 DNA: TGTGCCAGCAGTTTTGGGGACTTCCGTGGCTACACCTTC; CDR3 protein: CASSFGDFRGYTF
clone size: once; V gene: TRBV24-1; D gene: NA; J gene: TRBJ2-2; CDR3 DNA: TGTGCCACCAGTGAAATGACAGGACCGAACACCGGGGAGCTGTTTTTT; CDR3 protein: CATSEMTGPNTGELFF
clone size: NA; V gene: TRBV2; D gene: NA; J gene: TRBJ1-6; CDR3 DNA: TGTGCCAGCAGTGACAGTGTTTATAATTCACCCCTCCACTTT; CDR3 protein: CASSDSVYNSPLHF
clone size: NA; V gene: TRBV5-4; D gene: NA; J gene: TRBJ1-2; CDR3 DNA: TGTGCCAGCAGCTTGATCCAGACTAACTATGGCTACACCTTC; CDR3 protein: CASSLIQTNYGYTF
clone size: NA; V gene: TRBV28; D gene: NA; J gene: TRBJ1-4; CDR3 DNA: TGTGCCAGCAGTTCCGGGACCGGGGGTGAAAAACTGTTTTTT; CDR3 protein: CASSSGTGGEKLFF
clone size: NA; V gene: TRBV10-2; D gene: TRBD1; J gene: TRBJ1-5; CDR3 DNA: TGCGCCAGCAGGACAGGGGCGGACAATCAGCCCCAGCATTTT; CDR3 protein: CASRTGADNQPQHF
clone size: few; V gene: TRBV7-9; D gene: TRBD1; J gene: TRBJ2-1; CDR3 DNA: TGTGCCAGCAGGTCGGGACAGGGGGCCAATGAGCAGTTCTTC; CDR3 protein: CASRSGQGANEQFF
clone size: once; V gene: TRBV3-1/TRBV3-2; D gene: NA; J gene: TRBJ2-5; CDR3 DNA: TGTGCCAGCAGCCAAGAGGGCGGGGAGACCCAGTACTTC; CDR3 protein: CASSQEGGETQYF
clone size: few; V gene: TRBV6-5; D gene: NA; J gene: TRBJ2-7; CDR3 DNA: TGTGCCAGCAGCCACCGGGACTACGAGCAGTACTTC; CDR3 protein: CASSHRDYEQYF
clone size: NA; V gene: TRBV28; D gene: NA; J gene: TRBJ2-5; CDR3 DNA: TGTGCCAGCAGTTTGGGACACACCGCCGAGACCCAGTACTTC; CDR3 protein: CASSLGHTAETQYF
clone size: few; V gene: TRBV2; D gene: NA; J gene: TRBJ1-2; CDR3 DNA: TGTGCCAGCAGTGAATTAGAGGCTTACTATGGCTACACCTTC; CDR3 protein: CASSELEAYYGYTF